Each of the 21 T cell receptor beta chains below was sequenced from the same sample in a study of T cell responses to AZD1222 COVID-19 vaccine. Only in-frame clones appear in the TCRdb table, and some are missing; sequencing was by immunoSEQ multiplex PCR. This sample carries under 140,000 clones, roughly 89% of them seen once, and the ten largest clones take approximately 2.7%. Specimen: peripheral blood, collected 28 days after the second AZD1222 dose. These receptors were taken from an adult who received the AZD1222 COVID-19 vaccine.

The CDR3, as DNA: TGTGCCAGCAGTGACTCGACTAGCGGGGGGGCAGATACGCAGTATTTT. It codes for CASSDSTSGGADTQYF. The chain couples TRBV6-4 to TRBJ2-3; 14 positions match TRBD2. The ends lost 0 bases at V and 4 bases at J; junction bases unmatched: 0. CDR3 length: 16 residues. Germline CDR1 MRHNA, CDR2 SNTAGT.

The chain recombines TRBV9 with TRBJ2-7; TRBD1 aligns across 8 bases. The CDR3 is 14 amino acids. Germline V gene data show CDR1 as SGDLS and CDR2 as YYNGEE. J gave up 3 bases and V 3 bases, and 5 bases lay outside the gene matches. CDR3: CASSAGQGGYEQYF. In DNA form, the CDR3 reads TGTGCCAGCAGCGCAGGACAGGGTGGCTACGAGCAGTACTTC.

The chain employs TRBV24-1 and TRBJ2-5; no clear D gene. The CDR3 is made up of 12 amino acids. V lost 2 bases and J 4 bases, leaving 4 bases between the germline ends. Germline V gene sequence: CDR1 KGHDR, CDR2 SFDVKD. Here the CDR3 DNA reads TGTGCCACCAGTGATTGGACAGAGACCCAGTACTTC. Translating gives CATSDWTETQYF.

This rearrangement joins TRBV18 to TRBJ2-7, with 7 bases that match TRBD1. The CDR3 sequence is 12 residues long. Germline V gives CDR1 KGHSH, CDR2 LQKENI. The trim removed 6 bases at V and 5 bases at J, leaving 4 bases unmatched. The CDR3 sequence: CASSQTGDEQYF. In DNA form, the CDR3 reads TGTGCCAGCTCGCAAACAGGGGACGAGCAGTACTTC.

This clone was seen once. This chain uses TRBV5-4 with TRBJ2-3; 10 nucleotides match TRBD2. CDR3 length equals 17 residues. Per germline, CDR1 SGHNT and CDR2 YYREEE (reference sequence). V was pared by 0 bases and J by 5 bases, with 9 bases of the junction left unmatched. The CDR3 protein is CASSLGLAGATGDTQYF. The CDR3 bases are TGTGCCAGCAGCTTGGGGCTAGCGGGGGCTACAGGAGATACGCAGTATTTT.

The chain is built from TRBV10-2 and TRBJ2-5; 10 bases match TRBD2. Trimming cost V 11 bases and J 0 bases; bases outside gene matches: 9. Per the germline V gene, CDR1 is WSHSY and CDR2 is SAAADI. This CDR3 contains 15 residues. The CDR3 loop reads CAAALSGGYQETQYF. The CDR3 DNA reads TGCGCCGCGGCCCTTAGCGGGGGGTACCAAGAGACCCAGTACTTC.

The sample holds one count of this clone. The gene calls are TRBV2 and TRBJ1-5; D unclear. CDR3 length equals 15 residues. Deletions cut 3 bases from V and 0 bases from J, with 9 bases between. Germline lookup yields CDR1 SNHLY and CDR2 FYNNEI. The CDR3 region has the DNA TGTGCCAGCAGTGACCGATCCTATAGCAATCAGCCCCAGCATTTT. This translates into CASSDRSYSNQPQHF.

V gene TRBV18 combines with J gene TRBJ2-5; D remains unclear. V lost 3 bases to trimming and J lost 2 bases, with 10 bases between them. CDR3 length: 14 amino acids. Germline V gene sequence: CDR1 KGHSH, CDR2 LQKENI. The CDR3 is CASSPLVSQETQYF. For the CDR3, the DNA is TGTGCCAGCTCACCCCTAGTCTCACAAGAGACCCAGTACTTC.

J is TRBJ1-3 and V is TRBV5-1, with no clear D. Germline V gene lookup returns CDR1 SGHRS and CDR2 YFSETQ. V lost 0 bases and J lost 3, with 10 bases in between. CDR3 length equals 15 residues. CDR3 bases: TGCGCCAGCAGCTTGGATAGTACTGGTGGAAACACCATATATTTT. Protein product: CASSLDSTGGNTIYF.

As to this clone: At the DNA level, this CDR3 is encoded by other sequences in the same sample as well. J is TRBJ1-5 and V is TRBV6-5, with D uncertain. Trimming left V 2 bases short and J 4 bases short, with 6 bases between. CDR1 and CDR2 (germline): MNHEY, SVGAGI. CDR3 length equals 13 residues. As DNA, the CDR3 is TGTGCCAGCAGTTACGGAGGGAATCAGCCCCAGCATTTT. This gives the protein CASSYGGNQPQHF.

The chain uses TRBV4-1 and TRBJ2-1; 7 bases fit TRBD2. V shed 1 base and J 5 bases; nucleotides not matched to a gene: 5. The CDR3 sequence is 15 residues long. CDR1 and CDR2 (germline): MGHRA, YSYEKL. As DNA, the CDR3 is TGCGCCAGCAGCCAAGGGGCGGGGGTCCACAATGAGCAGTTCTTC. This gives the protein CASSQGAGVHNEQFF.

The V gene is TRBV2, the J gene TRBJ2-1; TRBD1 agrees at 10 bases. With 7 bases clipped from V and 10 bases from J, the junction kept 10 bases outside the gene matches. Germline CDR1 SNHLY, CDR2 FYNNEI. This CDR3 is 14 amino acids long. The CDR3 reads CASMGDRGGWEQFF. The CDR3 DNA sequence: TGTGCCAGCATGGGGGACAGGGGAGGATGGGAGCAGTTCTTC.

The gene calls are TRBV5-1 and TRBJ2-7, with 8 nucleotides matching TRBD1. The V gene's germline CDR1 is SGHRS and CDR2 YFSETQ. CDR3 length equals 16 residues. J gave up 6 bases and V 3 bases, and 14 bases lay outside the gene matches. Written as DNA, the CDR3 is TGCGCCAGCAGCTCGACGCCTACGACAGGGGTCGCCGAGCAGTACTTC. Protein product: CASSSTPTTGVAEQYF.

This clone showed up just a few times. This chain connects TRBV7-9 to TRBJ1-2, with 12 bases aligning to TRBD1. Germline CDR1 and CDR2: SEHNR and FQNEAQ (reference sequence). This CDR3 region has 16 residues. Losses at the gene ends were 5 bases for V and 1 base for J; bases not matched to a gene: 5. CDR3 DNA sequence: TGTGCCAGCAGCCACGGGACAGGGGGCGATAACTATGGCTACACCTTC. It is translated as CASSHGTGGDNYGYTF.

This chain uses TRBV6-1 with TRBJ1-2, with TRBD1 identical over 8 bases. Germline loops: CDR1 MNHNS, CDR2 SASEGT. The CDR3 covers 13 residues. After removal of 2 bases from V and 5 bases from J, the junction contained 1 base not matched to a gene. CDR3 DNA: TGTGCCAGCAGTGAACAGGGGGCTTATGGCTACACCTTC. This sequence encodes CASSEQGAYGYTF.

The chain carries TRBV5-4 and TRBJ2-3, with TRBD1 matching over 7 bases. Germline CDR1 and CDR2: SGHNT and YYREEE (reference sequence). CDR3 length: 14 amino acids. Germline trimming cut 4 bases from V and 3 bases from J; bases unmatched to any gene: 5. CDR3 coding DNA: TGTGCCAGCAGCCCGACAGGGTTGACAGATACGCAGTATTTT. This codes for CASSPTGLTDTQYF. The entire variable domain, with the rest obtained from reference TRBV5-4 and TRBJ2-3, is as follows: ETGVTQSPTHLIKTRGQQVTLRCSSQSGHNTVSWYQQALGQGPQFIFQYYREEENGRGNFPPRFSGLQFPNYSSELNVNALELDDSALYLCASSPTGLTDTQYFGPGTRLTVL.

The CDR3 here is CASSQDGQGIYEQYF. The CDR3 DNA follows: TGCGCCAGCAGCCAAGATGGACAGGGAATCTACGAGCAGTACTTC. V gene TRBV4-3 combines with J gene TRBJ2-7; TRBD1 matches at 8 bases. Germline values: CDR1 LGHNA, CDR2 YSLEER. The CDR3 runs 15 residues. V trimming: 0 bases; J trimming: 3 bases; junction bases outside the gene matches: 4.

Here the CDR3 DNA reads TGTGCCAGCAGTGGCACAGGGGGCAGTGGCTACACCTTC. It codes for CASSGTGGSGYTF. The rearrangement joins TRBV2 to TRBJ1-2, with 9 bases identical to TRBD1. Germline V gene lookup returns CDR1 SNHLY and CDR2 FYNNEI. The V segment lost 4 bases and the J segment 7 bases; nucleotides outside the gene matches: 4. The CDR3 loop spans 13 amino acids.

The chain's CDR3 is CASSPGDRAGYTF. CDR3 sequence (DNA): TGCGCCAGCAGCCCCGGGGACAGGGCTGGCTACACCTTC. The rearrangement uses TRBV5-1 and TRBJ1-2, with 9 bases fitting TRBD1. Germline lookup yields CDR1 SGHRS and CDR2 YFSETQ. After removal of 4 bases from V and 7 bases from J, the junction contained 5 bases not matched to a gene. The CDR3 runs 13 residues. Full variable domain (remainder filled in from reference TRBV5-1 and TRBJ1-2): KAGVTQTPRYLIKTRGQQVTLSCSPISGHRSVSWYQQTPGQGLQFLFEYFSETQRNKGNFPGRFSGRQFSNSRSEMNVSTLELGDSALYLCASSPGDRAGYTFGSGTRLTVV.

V is TRBV11-3 and J is TRBJ2-7, with D perhaps given as TRBD1 or TRBD2 (5 bases each). CDR1 and CDR2 from the germline V gene are SGHNT and YENEEA. V was clipped by 6 bases and J by 7 bases, with 13 bases between them. The CDR3 sequence is 12 residues long. The CDR3 loop is CASSSGTAEQYF. The CDR3 DNA is TGTGCCAGCAGTTCGGGGACGGCTGAGCAGTACTTC.

The rearrangement joins TRBV3-1 (or the pseudogene TRBV3-2) to TRBJ2-1; D is unresolved. Trimming stripped 3 bases from V and 8 bases from J, with 11 bases between. Germline loops: CDR1 LGHDT, CDR2 YNNKEL (reference sequence). This CDR3 has 13 amino acids. Here the CDR3 DNA reads TGTGCCAGCAGCCAGCCCTTGATCCATGAGCAGTTCTTC. As protein: CASSQPLIHEQFF.